A selection of T cell receptor beta chains follows, all from one sample in a study of beta chain features in type 1 diabetes. Sequencing used immunoSEQ multiplex PCR; TCRdb keeps in-frame clones, though not all of them. The data show hundreds of thousands of clones, roughly a sixth seen once. The sequenced sample consisted of naive CD4+ T cells from blood. The source is a man aged 18 to 30 in good health. The CDR3 runs from the conserved cysteine through the conserved F or W. Fields, in order: clone size, D gene, V gene, J gene, CDR3 protein, CDR3 DNA. D genes are given only for firm matches. Part of the rows lack a size; the others show once, few, many or a class for expanded clones.

>few|TRBD1|TRBV28|TRBJ2-3
CASSPRDRATDTQYF
TGTGCCAGCAGTCCCCGGGACAGGGCGACCGATACGCAGTATTTT
>few|NA|TRBV5-1|TRBJ2-6
CASSSLDPGANVLTF
TGCGCCAGCAGTTCCCTCGATCCCGGGGCCAACGTCCTGACTTTC
>many|NA|TRBV10-3|TRBJ2-5
CAITRDRGPETQYF
TGTGCCATCACTCGGGACCGAGGCCCGGAGACCCAGTACTTC
>NA|NA|TRBV14|TRBJ2-4
CASSPNPAGKRKNIQYF
TGTGCCAGCAGCCCAAATCCGGCAGGAAAAAGGAAAAACATTCAGTACTTC
>NA|NA|TRBV5-1|TRBJ2-1
CASSTRAYNEQFF
TGCGCCAGCAGCACACGGGCCTACAATGAGCAGTTCTTC
>few|TRBD2|TRBV11-2|TRBJ2-7
CASSDRGLAGIYEQYF
TGTGCCAGCAGCGACCGGGGACTAGCGGGCATCTACGAGCAGTACTTC
>NA|NA|TRBV28|TRBJ2-5
CASKAGQNKETQYF
TGTGCCAGCAAGGCGGGACAGAATAAAGAGACCCAGTACTTC
>NA|NA|TRBV19|TRBJ2-7
CASSIDQRQSMYEQYF
TGTGCCAGTAGTATAGATCAGAGACAGTCCATGTACGAGCAGTACTTC
>NA|TRBD2|TRBV7-9|TRBJ2-3
CASSFGLAGVITDTQYF
TGTGCCAGCAGCTTTGGCTTAGCGGGGGTAATCACAGATACGCAGTATTTT
>NA|NA|TRBV28|TRBJ2-2
CASRPDRRHANTGELFF
TGTGCCAGCAGGCCTGACAGGCGGCACGCGAACACCGGGGAGCTGTTTTTT